This is a list of T cell receptor beta chains from one sample in a study of T cell responses to AZD1222 COVID-19 vaccine. Clones were read by immunoSEQ multiplex PCR, and TCRdb kept only the in-frame ones, dropping some. This table has some 110,000 clones, around 91% appearing once. The sample in question was peripheral blood, obtained 28 days after the second AZD1222 dose. The receptors stem from an adult who received the AZD1222 COVID-19 vaccine. Both conserved end residues are part of each CDR3. A D gene is named only where the DNA matches it firmly. Clone size is stated in some rows and not others, as once, few, many or a class when expanded.

j_call: TRBJ2-7; v_call: TRBV15; d_call: NA; clone_size: NA; cdr3_aa: CATSRDGGFPYEQYF; cdr3_nt: TGTGCCACCAGCAGAGATGGGGGGTTCCCCTACGAGCAGTACTTC
j_call: TRBJ2-1; v_call: TRBV6-2/TRBV6-3; d_call: NA; clone_size: NA; cdr3_aa: CASSLNWLGEQFF; cdr3_nt: TGTGCCAGCAGCCTCAACTGGCTTGGTGAGCAGTTCTTC
j_call: TRBJ1-1; v_call: TRBV12-3/TRBV12-4; d_call: TRBD1; clone_size: NA; cdr3_aa: CASSEMTGRAFF; cdr3_nt: TGTGCCAGCAGTGAAATGACAGGGAGGGCTTTCTTT
j_call: TRBJ2-7; v_call: TRBV18; d_call: NA; clone_size: NA; cdr3_aa: CASSPKGDHYEQYF; cdr3_nt: TGTGCCAGCTCACCAAAGGGGGACCACTACGAGCAGTACTTC
j_call: TRBJ2-2; v_call: TRBV19; d_call: TRBD1; clone_size: NA; cdr3_aa: CASAPQGANTRELFF; cdr3_nt: TGTGCCAGTGCCCCTCAGGGGGCGAACACCAGGGAGCTGTTTTTT
j_call: TRBJ2-1; v_call: TRBV9; d_call: NA; clone_size: NA; cdr3_aa: CASSRISRGSTYNEQFF; cdr3_nt: TGTGCCAGTTCGAGGATCTCGAGGGGCAGTACCTACAATGAGCAGTTCTTC
j_call: TRBJ1-5; v_call: TRBV19; d_call: NA; clone_size: NA; cdr3_aa: CASSARQSYSNQPQHF; cdr3_nt: TGTGCCAGTAGTGCCCGACAAAGCTATAGCAATCAGCCCCAGCATTTT
j_call: TRBJ1-5; v_call: TRBV18; d_call: NA; clone_size: NA; cdr3_aa: CASSPVGTNNQPQHF; cdr3_nt: TGTGCCAGCTCACCCGTGGGTACAAACAATCAGCCCCAGCATTTT
j_call: TRBJ2-3; v_call: TRBV5-1; d_call: TRBD1; clone_size: NA; cdr3_aa: CASSLTGEDTQYF; cdr3_nt: TGCGCCAGCAGCTTGACAGGGGAAGATACGCAGTATTTT
j_call: TRBJ2-2; v_call: TRBV2; d_call: NA; clone_size: NA; cdr3_aa: CASNQESVGELFF; cdr3_nt: TGTGCCAGCAACCAAGAGTCGGTTGGGGAGCTGTTTTTT
j_call: TRBJ2-1; v_call: TRBV18; d_call: NA; clone_size: NA; cdr3_aa: CASSPALASYNEQFF; cdr3_nt: TGTGCCAGCTCACCAGCACTAGCATCCTACAATGAGCAGTTCTTC
j_call: TRBJ2-5; v_call: TRBV5-4; d_call: NA; clone_size: NA; cdr3_aa: CASSLGGVRAQETQYF; cdr3_nt: TGTGCCAGCAGCTTGGGAGGGGTAAGGGCTCAAGAGACCCAGTACTTC
j_call: TRBJ2-7; v_call: TRBV7-6; d_call: TRBD2; clone_size: NA; cdr3_aa: CASSLAEPGGLSYEQYF; cdr3_nt: TGTGCCAGCAGCTTAGCGGAACCGGGAGGCCTCTCCTACGAGCAGTACTTC
j_call: TRBJ2-5; v_call: TRBV9; d_call: TRBD2; clone_size: NA; cdr3_aa: CASSVGASGSQETQYF; cdr3_nt: TGTGCCAGCAGCGTCGGGGCCAGCGGGAGCCAAGAGACCCAGTACTTC
j_call: TRBJ2-7; v_call: TRBV7-9; d_call: NA; clone_size: NA; cdr3_aa: CASSLIGVGDYEQYF; cdr3_nt: TGTGCCAGCAGCCTCATCGGTGTAGGAGACTACGAGCAGTACTTC
j_call: TRBJ1-2; v_call: TRBV7-2; d_call: NA; clone_size: NA; cdr3_aa: CASSLVQEPYGYTF; cdr3_nt: TGTGCCAGCAGCTTAGTACAGGAACCCTATGGCTACACCTTC
j_call: TRBJ1-2; v_call: TRBV3-1/TRBV3-2; d_call: NA; clone_size: NA; cdr3_aa: CASSREDGGSNYGYTF; cdr3_nt: TGTGCCAGCAGCCGAGAGGACGGGGGTTCTAACTATGGCTACACCTTC
j_call: TRBJ1-2; v_call: TRBV29-1; d_call: NA; clone_size: NA; cdr3_aa: CSVEVETRYGYTF; cdr3_nt: TGCAGCGTTGAGGTAGAGACTCGCTATGGCTACACCTTC
j_call: TRBJ2-1; v_call: TRBV10-3; d_call: TRBD1; clone_size: NA; cdr3_aa: CAISPLGQGDNEQFF; cdr3_nt: TGTGCCATCAGTCCGCTTGGACAGGGGGACAATGAGCAGTTCTTC
j_call: TRBJ2-3; v_call: TRBV7-2; d_call: NA; clone_size: NA; cdr3_aa: CASSLSSTDTQYF; cdr3_nt: TGTGCCAGCAGCTTATCATCCACAGATACGCAGTATTTT
j_call: TRBJ1-2; v_call: TRBV6-2/TRBV6-3; d_call: NA; clone_size: NA; cdr3_aa: CASSYRYGYTF; cdr3_nt: TGTGCCAGCAGTTACCGGTATGGCTACACCTTC
j_call: TRBJ2-1; v_call: TRBV11-3; d_call: NA; clone_size: NA; cdr3_aa: CASSLIGGQNNEQFF; cdr3_nt: TGTGCCAGCAGCTTAATTGGCGGACAGAACAATGAGCAGTTCTTC
j_call: TRBJ1-2; v_call: TRBV5-1; d_call: NA; clone_size: NA; cdr3_aa: CASRSSANYGYTF; cdr3_nt: TGCGCCAGCAGGTCTAGCGCTAACTATGGCTACACCTTC
j_call: TRBJ2-2; v_call: TRBV11-1; d_call: NA; clone_size: NA; cdr3_aa: CASSSLAGELFF; cdr3_nt: TGTGCCAGCAGCTCCTTGGCCGGGGAGCTGTTTTTT
j_call: TRBJ1-5; v_call: TRBV20-1; d_call: NA; clone_size: NA; cdr3_aa: CSASLGVRQPQHF; cdr3_nt: TGCAGTGCTAGTTTGGGGGTTCGACAGCCCCAGCATTTT
j_call: TRBJ2-4; v_call: TRBV11-2; d_call: NA; clone_size: once; cdr3_aa: CASSLVSGAKNIQYF; cdr3_nt: TGTGCCAGCAGCTTAGTATCGGGAGCCAAAAACATTCAGTACTTC
j_call: TRBJ2-7; v_call: TRBV9; d_call: NA; clone_size: NA; cdr3_aa: CASSDGANSYEQYF; cdr3_nt: TGTGCCAGCAGCGACGGTGCAAACTCCTACGAGCAGTACTTC
j_call: TRBJ1-2; v_call: TRBV7-8; d_call: TRBD1; clone_size: NA; cdr3_aa: CASSPTGYGYTF; cdr3_nt: TGTGCCAGCAGCCCGACAGGGTATGGCTACACCTTC
j_call: TRBJ1-4; v_call: TRBV7-9; d_call: NA; clone_size: NA; cdr3_aa: CASSLRRGEKLFF; cdr3_nt: TGTGCCAGCAGCTTACGCAGGGGTGAAAAACTGTTTTTT
j_call: TRBJ1-1; v_call: TRBV5-4; d_call: NA; clone_size: NA; cdr3_aa: CASSLTRGTRTEAFF; cdr3_nt: TGTGCCAGCAGCTTGACTAGGGGAACTAGGACTGAAGCTTTCTTT
j_call: TRBJ2-3; v_call: TRBV6-2/TRBV6-3; d_call: TRBD2; clone_size: NA; cdr3_aa: CASSFTGGSGTDTQYF; cdr3_nt: TGTGCCAGCAGTTTTACGGGGGGTAGCGGCACAGATACGCAGTATTTT
j_call: TRBJ1-5; v_call: TRBV28; d_call: NA; clone_size: NA; cdr3_aa: CASRPYNNQPQHF; cdr3_nt: TGTGCCAGCAGACCTTATAACAATCAGCCCCAGCATTTT
j_call: TRBJ1-5; v_call: TRBV24-1; d_call: TRBD1; clone_size: NA; cdr3_aa: CATGTGVGQPQHF; cdr3_nt: TGTGCCACTGGGACAGGAGTCGGTCAGCCCCAGCATTTT
j_call: TRBJ1-1; v_call: TRBV7-2; d_call: TRBD1; clone_size: NA; cdr3_aa: CASSLQGGITEAFF; cdr3_nt: TGTGCCAGCAGCTTACAAGGGGGCATTACTGAAGCTTTCTTT
j_call: TRBJ2-7; v_call: TRBV12-3/TRBV12-4; d_call: NA; clone_size: NA; cdr3_aa: CASSSGVGEQYF; cdr3_nt: TGTGCCAGCAGTTCAGGGGTCGGCGAGCAGTACTTC
j_call: TRBJ2-5; v_call: TRBV3-1/TRBV3-2; d_call: TRBD2; clone_size: NA; cdr3_aa: CASSQVASGGHGETQYF; cdr3_nt: TGTGCCAGCAGCCAAGTTGCTAGCGGGGGGCACGGGGAGACCCAGTACTTC
j_call: TRBJ2-4; v_call: TRBV4-2; d_call: TRBD2; clone_size: NA; cdr3_aa: CASSQSGGASKNIQYF; cdr3_nt: TGTGCCAGCAGCCAAAGCGGGGGGGCCTCCAAAAACATTCAGTACTTC
j_call: TRBJ1-1; v_call: TRBV18; d_call: NA; clone_size: NA; cdr3_aa: CASTLTPLNTEAFF; cdr3_nt: TGTGCCAGCACTCTAACCCCCCTGAACACTGAAGCTTTCTTT
j_call: TRBJ2-1; v_call: TRBV6-2/TRBV6-3; d_call: TRBD2; clone_size: NA; cdr3_aa: CASSDAGTISYNEQFF; cdr3_nt: TGTGCCAGCAGCGACGCCGGGACTATCTCCTACAATGAGCAGTTCTTC
j_call: TRBJ1-2; v_call: TRBV7-2; d_call: TRBD1; clone_size: NA; cdr3_aa: CASSLTTGVNYGYTF; cdr3_nt: TGTGCCAGCAGCCTAACGACAGGGGTGAACTATGGCTACACCTTC
j_call: TRBJ2-3; v_call: TRBV5-6; d_call: NA; clone_size: NA; cdr3_aa: CASSRLGADTQYF; cdr3_nt: TGTGCCAGCAGCCGTCTGGGGGCAGATACGCAGTATTTT
j_call: TRBJ1-1; v_call: TRBV19; d_call: NA; clone_size: NA; cdr3_aa: CASSIREQLNTEAFF; cdr3_nt: TGTGCCAGTAGTATTCGGGAACAGCTGAACACTGAAGCTTTCTTT
j_call: TRBJ2-7; v_call: TRBV14; d_call: NA; clone_size: once; cdr3_aa: CASSQTTPLTGEGVYEQYF; cdr3_nt: TGTGCCAGCAGCCAAACAACACCCCTCACCGGCGAGGGGGTATACGAGCAGTACTTC
j_call: TRBJ1-5; v_call: TRBV11-3; d_call: NA; clone_size: NA; cdr3_aa: CASSLDGFRERNQPQHF; cdr3_nt: TGTGCCAGCAGCTTAGATGGGTTTAGGGAAAGGAATCAGCCCCAGCATTTT
j_call: TRBJ1-2; v_call: TRBV7-9; d_call: NA; clone_size: few; cdr3_aa: CASSVGQDQLYGYTF; cdr3_nt: TGTGCCAGCAGCGTGGGGCAGGACCAGCTCTATGGCTACACCTTC
j_call: TRBJ2-1; v_call: TRBV7-9; d_call: NA; clone_size: NA; cdr3_aa: CASSPRGYNEQFF; cdr3_nt: TGTGCCAGCAGCCCCCGGGGTTACAATGAGCAGTTCTTC
j_call: TRBJ2-2; v_call: TRBV7-3; d_call: NA; clone_size: NA; cdr3_aa: CASSLIALAETGELFF; cdr3_nt: TGTGCCAGCAGCTTAATTGCTCTAGCTGAAACCGGGGAGCTGTTTTTT
j_call: TRBJ2-7; v_call: TRBV29-1; d_call: TRBD1; clone_size: NA; cdr3_aa: CSVRGDRVHEQYF; cdr3_nt: TGCAGCGTACGGGGGGACAGGGTACACGAGCAGTACTTC
j_call: TRBJ2-1; v_call: TRBV5-5; d_call: NA; clone_size: NA; cdr3_aa: CASSFGGLYNEQFF; cdr3_nt: TGTGCCAGCAGCTTTGGGGGGCTCTACAATGAGCAGTTCTTC